What follows describes a single T cell receptor (beta chain). Its target is unknown. This entry comes from a study of T-cell memory formation after mild COVID-19. Whole-study context: Clustering of TCRs was largely donor specific. The study's findings and limits: Clones which contracted sat mainly in CM and EM if CD4+, and in EMRA if CD8+.

Trimming at V came to 6 bases and at J to 1 base, leaving 4 bases not matched to a gene. The CDR3 length is 15 residues. From germline, CDR1 is LNHDA and CDR2 SQIVND (reference sequence). Barcoded TCR alpha and TCR beta cDNA libraries with UMIs came from 5'RACE using constant-segment primers. TCRdb redid the calling of the 5' RACE reads with MiXCR, one entry per CDR3 protein. The table lists about 340,000 distinct CDR3 sequences, around 13% of them singletons. V gene TRBV19 combines with J gene TRBJ2-2; 8 bases are shared with TRBD2. Material for sequencing was PBMCs or a T cell subset sorted from them (not recorded which). The sequence came from a man between 18 and 29 years old who had mild COVID-19 (a few samples of this study predate the infection). Cell type and time point are not known. The CDR3 nucleotides read TGTGCCAGTAGAAGTCTAGCGGGGAACACCGGGGAGCTGTTTTTT. Residues: CASRSLAGNTGELFF. Based on the CDR3 plus reference TRBV19 and TRBJ2-2, the full variable domain is DGGITQSPKYLFRKEGQNVTLSCEQNLNHDAMYWYRQDPGQGLRLIYYSQIVNDFQKGDIAEGYSVSREKKESFPLTVTSAQKNPTAFYLCASRSLAGNTGELFFGEGSRLTVL.